Sequencing of this TCR beta chain was carried out in a study of blood T cell repertoires in COVID-19. Study context: COVID-19 samples collected from the United States, Italy and Spain covered acute and convalescent phases. The cDNA or gDNA used as material had been derived from T cells, B-cell-depleted T cells, or PBMCs.

The CDR3 is 14 amino acids. V was pared by 6 bases and J by 6 bases, with 4 bases of the junction left unmatched. Germline CDR1 is MNHEY and CDR2 is SVGAGI. Authors' processing steps: Estimated nucleated cell counts came from reference gene primer amplification. Sequenced by immunoSEQ multiplex PCR; TCRdb stores in-frame clones only, minus some. That table gives V, J and clone size, and the DNA gave D and trimming. The data show about 220,000 clones, with about 80% seen just once and 2.3% held by the top ten. The sequencing sample was made of peripheral blood. This chain connects TRBV6-5 to TRBJ1-6, with 8 positions matching TRBD1. This TCR derives from a woman in her sixties or seventies with acute or convalescent COVID-19. CDR3: CASRYTGGNSPLHF. In DNA, the CDR3 is TGTGCCAGCAGGTACACAGGGGGTAATTCACCCCTCCACTTT.